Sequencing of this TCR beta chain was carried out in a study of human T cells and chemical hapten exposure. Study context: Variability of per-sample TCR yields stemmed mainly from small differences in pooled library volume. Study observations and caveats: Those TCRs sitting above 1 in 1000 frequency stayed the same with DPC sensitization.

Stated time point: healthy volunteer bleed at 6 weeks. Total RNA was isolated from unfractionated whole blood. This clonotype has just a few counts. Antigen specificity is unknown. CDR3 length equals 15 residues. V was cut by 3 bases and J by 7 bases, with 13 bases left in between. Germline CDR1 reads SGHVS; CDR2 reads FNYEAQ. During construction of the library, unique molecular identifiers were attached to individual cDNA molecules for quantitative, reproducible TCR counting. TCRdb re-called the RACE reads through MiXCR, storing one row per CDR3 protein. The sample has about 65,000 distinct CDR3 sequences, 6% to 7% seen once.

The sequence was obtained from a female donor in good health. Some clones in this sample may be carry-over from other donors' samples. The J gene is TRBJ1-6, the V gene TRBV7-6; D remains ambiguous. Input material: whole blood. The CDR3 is CASSFTQPPNSPLHF. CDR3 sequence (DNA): TGTGCCAGCAGCTTTACACAGCCCCCGAATTCACCCCTCCACTTT. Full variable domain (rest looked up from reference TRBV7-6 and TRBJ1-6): GAGVSQSPRYKVTKRGQDVALRCDPISGHVSLYWYRQALGQGPEFLTYFNYEAQQDKSGLPNDRFSAERPEGSISTLTIQRTEQRDSAMYRCASSFTQPPNSPLHFGNGTRLTVT.